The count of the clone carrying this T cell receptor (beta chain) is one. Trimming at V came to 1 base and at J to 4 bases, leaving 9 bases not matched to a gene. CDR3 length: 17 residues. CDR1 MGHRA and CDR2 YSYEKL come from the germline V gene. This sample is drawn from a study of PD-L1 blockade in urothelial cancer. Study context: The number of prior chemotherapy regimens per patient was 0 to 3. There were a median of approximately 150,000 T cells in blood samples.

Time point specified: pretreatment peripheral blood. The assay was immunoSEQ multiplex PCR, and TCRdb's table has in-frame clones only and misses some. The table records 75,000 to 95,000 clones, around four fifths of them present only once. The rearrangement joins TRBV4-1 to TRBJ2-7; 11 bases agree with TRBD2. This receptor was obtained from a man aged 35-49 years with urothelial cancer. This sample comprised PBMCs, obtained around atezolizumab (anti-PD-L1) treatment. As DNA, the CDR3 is TGCGCCAGCAGCCAAGGAAGGGCTAGCGGGAGGACGTACGAGCAGTACTTC. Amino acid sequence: CASSQGRASGRTYEQYF.